The source of this T cell receptor (beta chain) is a study of cytomegalovirus exposure and HLA in healthy donors. Trimming pared 2 bases from V and 0 bases from J, leaving 12 bases between. Germline V gene lookup returns CDR1 SGDLS and CDR2 YYNGEE. The CDR3 has 16 residues. This clone was seen only a few times. The target antigen is unknown. Overall study results and limits: Altogether, 164 TCR beta chains were recorded as cytomegalovirus-associated. A few CMV-associated chains proved CMV antigen-specific in vitro. TRBV6-2, TRBV6-3 and some other V segments were unresolvable in 87-base-pair reads. Most of the TCR beta V segments (in an earlier analysis) were productive either about 90% or about 30% of the time.

PCR involved 60 Vbeta and 13 Jbeta primers. Method: immunoSEQ multiplex PCR; TCRdb's copy keeps in-frame clones and lacks some. This repertoire shows around 150,000 clones, about 80% found once; its top ten account for around 15%. The rearrangement joins TRBV9 to TRBJ1-3, with a possible D match to TRBD1 (5 bases). The sample comprised PBMCs. The receptor was derived from a man aged 50-59 years in good health and CMV-seropositive. CDR3 sequence (DNA): TGTGCCAGCAGCGTTGACAGCCAACCCTCTGGAAACACCATATATTTT. This encodes CASSVDSQPSGNTIYF.